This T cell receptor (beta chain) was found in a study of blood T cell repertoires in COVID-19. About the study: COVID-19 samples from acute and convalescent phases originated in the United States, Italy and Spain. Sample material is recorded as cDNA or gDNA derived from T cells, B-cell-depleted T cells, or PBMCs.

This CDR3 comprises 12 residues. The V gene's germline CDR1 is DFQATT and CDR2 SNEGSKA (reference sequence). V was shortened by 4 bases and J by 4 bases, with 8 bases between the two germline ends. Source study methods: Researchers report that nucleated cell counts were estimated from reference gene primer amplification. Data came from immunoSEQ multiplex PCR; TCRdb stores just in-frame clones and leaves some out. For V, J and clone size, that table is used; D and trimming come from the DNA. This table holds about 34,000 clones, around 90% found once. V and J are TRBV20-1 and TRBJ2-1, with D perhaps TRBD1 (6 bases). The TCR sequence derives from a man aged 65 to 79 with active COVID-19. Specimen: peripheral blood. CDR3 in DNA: TGCAGTGCTATTGACAGGTACAATGAGCAGTTCTTC. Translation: CSAIDRYNEQFF.